This is a list of T cell receptor beta chains from one sample in a study of neurological immune-mediated disorders. From the 5' RACE reads, TCRdb called clonotypes with MiXCR, one entry per CDR3 protein. The data contain about 33,000 distinct CDR3 sequences, roughly 1.6% of them singletons. Sequences were obtained from PBMCs. These receptor sequences come from a woman aged 25 to 39 with multiple sclerosis. CDR3s include the opening cysteine and the closing phenylalanine or tryptophan. D genes are given only for firm matches. Clone size is shown for a subset of rows, as once, few, many or a class of expanded clone.

many,TRBJ1-2,TRBV3-1,.,TGTGCCAGCAGCCAAGATGGCGGCGCAGGCTACGGCTACACCTTC,CASSQDGGAGYGYTF
many,TRBJ2-3,TRBV7-3,TRBD1,TGTGCCAGCAGCCTCGGGACAGCTTGGGCAGATACGCAGTATTTT,CASSLGTAWADTQYF
many,TRBJ2-7,TRBV5-1,.,TGCGCCAGCAGCTTGGGGGGCTCTCAGGCCTACGAGCAGTACTTC,CASSLGGSQAYEQYF
many,TRBJ2-3,TRBV25-1,.,TGTGCCAGCAGTGAATGGGGGGTAACAGATACGCAGTATTTT,CASSEWGVTDTQYF
many,TRBJ1-1,TRBV20-1,TRBD1,TGCAGTGCTTTTCCGGGACAGGGGTTAACTGAAGCTTTCTTT,CSAFPGQGLTEAFF
many,TRBJ1-1,TRBV20-1,.,TGCAGTGCTAGAAGTCAGGGCGACACTGAAGCTTTCTTT,CSARSQGDTEAFF
many,TRBJ2-7,TRBV5-1,.,TGCGCCAGCAGCTTGCGGGGGCGGGGCTACGAGCAGTACTTC,CASSLRGRGYEQYF
many,TRBJ2-1,TRBV7-2,.,TGTGCCAGCAGCTTGTGGGACCACAATGAGCAGTTCTTC,CASSLWDHNEQFF
many,TRBJ1-1,TRBV7-6,TRBD1,TGTGCCAGCAGCTCCGTCCCGGGACAGGGATCGTACGCTTTCTTT,CASSSVPGQGSYAFF
many,TRBJ1-6,TRBV7-6,.,TGTGCCAGCAGCCGGGACTTCAGGAATTCACCCCTCCACTTT,CASSRDFRNSPLHF
many,TRBJ2-7,TRBV6-2/TRBV6-3,TRBD1,TGTGCCAGCAGGACACCGGGACAGGGGTCCTACGAGCAGTACTTC,CASRTPGQGSYEQYF
many,TRBJ1-2,TRBV5-1,.,TGCGCCAGCAGCCCGAACGGCACGCCGGGATTGGGCTACACCTTC,CASSPNGTPGLGYTF
many,TRBJ2-1,TRBV7-9,.,TGTGCCAGCAGCTTGGGGGACTACAATGAGCAGTTCTTC,CASSLGDYNEQFF
many,TRBJ2-3,TRBV29-1,.,TGCAGCGTGGCCCCAGATACGCAGTATTTT,CSVAPDTQYF
many,TRBJ2-7,TRBV12-3/TRBV12-4,.,TGTGCCAGCAGCCCACAGGGTTTAAGGAGCGAGCAGTACTTC,CASSPQGLRSEQYF
many,TRBJ2-3,TRBV5-1,.,TGCGCCAGTTTTCTCGGACCGCCTAGCACAGATACGCAGTATTTT,CASFLGPPSTDTQYF
many,TRBJ1-1,TRBV5-1,.,TGCGCCAGCAGCTTGGATGGGGTGAACGCTTTCTTT,CASSLDGVNAFF
.,TRBJ2-2,TRBV6-1,TRBD1,TGTGCCAGCAGTTTGACAGGGACCACCGGGGAGCTGTTTTTT,CASSLTGTTGELFF
many,TRBJ2-2,TRBV7-2,.,TGTGCCAGCAGCTTAGAACAGGGAGGATGGACCGGGGAGCTGTTTTTT,CASSLEQGGWTGELFF
many,TRBJ2-1,TRBV5-1,.,TGCGCCAGCAGCCGGAGGTCCGGCGCCTACAATGAGCAGTTCTTC,CASSRRSGAYNEQFF
many,TRBJ2-7,TRBV6-5,TRBD2,TGTGCCAGCAGTTACCGCGGCGGGGGGCCGAACTACGAGCAGTACTTC,CASSYRGGGPNYEQYF
many,TRBJ2-7,TRBV24-1,TRBD1,TGTGCCACCAGTGCCCTCGGGGAAGGGGGCGACGAGCAGTACTTC,CATSALGEGGDEQYF
medium-sized,TRBJ2-5,TRBV7-9,.,TGTGCCAGCAGCGGAGGCCGTCCTGAGACCCAGTACTTC,CASSGGRPETQYF
many,TRBJ2-2,TRBV5-1,.,TGCGCCAGCAGTCGAGACGGGGATGACGGGGAGCTGTTTTTT,CASSRDGDDGELFF
many,TRBJ2-1,TRBV20-1,.,TGCAGTGCTCGAACCCAGAGAGAGAATGAGCAGTTCTTC,CSARTQRENEQFF
many,TRBJ2-7,TRBV6-5,.,TGTGCCAGCAGGGCCTGGACTGACTACGAGCAGTACTTC,CASRAWTDYEQYF
many,TRBJ1-4,TRBV5-1,.,TGCGCCAGCAGCTTCGGGCAGGGGAACGAAAAACTGTTTTTT,CASSFGQGNEKLFF
many,TRBJ2-7,TRBV25-1,.,TGTGCCAGCAGTGCCCCAGGGTCCTACGAGCAGTACTTC,CASSAPGSYEQYF
many,TRBJ2-3,TRBV20-1,TRBD2,TGCAGTGCTAGTGCACGGGGCGGGGGGGCTCTAGATACGCAGTATTTT,CSASARGGGALDTQYF